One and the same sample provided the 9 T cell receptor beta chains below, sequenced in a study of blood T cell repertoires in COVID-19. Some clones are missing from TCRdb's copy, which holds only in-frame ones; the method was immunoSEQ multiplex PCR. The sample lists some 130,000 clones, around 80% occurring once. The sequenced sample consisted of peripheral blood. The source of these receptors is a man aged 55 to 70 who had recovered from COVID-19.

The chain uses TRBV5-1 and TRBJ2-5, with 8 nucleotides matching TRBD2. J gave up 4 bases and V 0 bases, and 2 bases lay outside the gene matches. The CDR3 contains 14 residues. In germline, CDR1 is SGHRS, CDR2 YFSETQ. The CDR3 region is CASSLVGLGETQYF. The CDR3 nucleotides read TGCGCCAGCAGCTTGGTGGGACTAGGAGAGACCCAGTACTTC.

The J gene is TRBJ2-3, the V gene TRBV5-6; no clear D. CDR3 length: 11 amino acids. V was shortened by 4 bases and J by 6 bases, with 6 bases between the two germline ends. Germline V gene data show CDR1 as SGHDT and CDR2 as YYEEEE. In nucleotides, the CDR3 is TGTGCCAGCAGCCGGCGGGATACGCAGTATTTT. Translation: CASSRRDTQYF.

The CDR3 sequence: CASTKDRSSYEQYF. The CDR3 coding sequence is TGTGCCAGCACCAAGGACAGAAGCTCCTACGAGCAGTACTTC. The chain links TRBV28 to TRBJ2-7; D possibly corresponds to TRBD1 (6 bases). V dropped 7 bases and J dropped 0 bases, with 13 bases sitting between them. The germline CDR1 and CDR2 sequences are MDHEN and SYDVKM. The CDR3 is 14 amino acids.

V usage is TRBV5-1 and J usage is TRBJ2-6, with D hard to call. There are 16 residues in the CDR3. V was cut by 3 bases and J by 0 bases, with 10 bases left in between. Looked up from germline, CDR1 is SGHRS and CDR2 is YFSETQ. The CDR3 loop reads CASSSGPPSGANVLTF. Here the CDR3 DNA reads TGCGCCAGCAGCTCAGGTCCCCCCTCTGGGGCCAACGTCCTGACTTTC.

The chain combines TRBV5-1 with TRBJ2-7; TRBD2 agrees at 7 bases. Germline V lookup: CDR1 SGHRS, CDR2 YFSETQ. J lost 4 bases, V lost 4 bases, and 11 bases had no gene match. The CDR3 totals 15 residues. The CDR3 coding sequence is TGCGCCAGCAGCACCGGGACTACCATTGGGTACGAGCAGTACTTC. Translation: CASSTGTTIGYEQYF. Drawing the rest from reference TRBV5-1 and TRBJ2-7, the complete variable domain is KAGVTQTPRYLIKTRGQQVTLSCSPISGHRSVSWYQQTPGQGLQFLFEYFSETQRNKGNFPGRFSGRQFSNSRSEMNVSTLELGDSALYLCASSTGTTIGYEQYFGPGTRLTVT.

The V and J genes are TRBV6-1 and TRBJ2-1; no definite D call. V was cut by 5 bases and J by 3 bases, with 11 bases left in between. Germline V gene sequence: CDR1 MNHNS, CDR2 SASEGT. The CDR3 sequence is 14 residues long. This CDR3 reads CASSLTPYYNEQFF. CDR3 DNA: TGTGCCAGCAGTTTGACACCCTACTACAATGAGCAGTTCTTC.

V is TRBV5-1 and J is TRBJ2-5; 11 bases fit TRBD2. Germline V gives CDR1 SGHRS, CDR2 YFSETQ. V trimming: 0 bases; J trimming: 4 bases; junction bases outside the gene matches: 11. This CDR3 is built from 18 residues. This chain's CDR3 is CASSLAASTSGKGETQYF. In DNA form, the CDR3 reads TGCGCCAGCAGCTTGGCGGCTTCGACTAGCGGGAAAGGAGAGACCCAGTACTTC.

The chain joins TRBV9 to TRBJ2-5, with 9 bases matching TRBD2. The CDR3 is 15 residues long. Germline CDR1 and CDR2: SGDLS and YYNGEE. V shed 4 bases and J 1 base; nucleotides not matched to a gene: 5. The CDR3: CASSPTSGSQETQYF. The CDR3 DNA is TGTGCCAGCAGCCCCACTAGCGGGTCCCAAGAGACCCAGTACTTC.

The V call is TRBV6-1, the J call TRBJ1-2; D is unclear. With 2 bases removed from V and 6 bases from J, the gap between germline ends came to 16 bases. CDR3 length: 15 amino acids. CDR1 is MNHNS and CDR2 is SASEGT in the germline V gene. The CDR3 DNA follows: TGTGCCAGCAGTGAATACCCGAGGGTGGAGAATGGCTACACCTTC. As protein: CASSEYPRVENGYTF.